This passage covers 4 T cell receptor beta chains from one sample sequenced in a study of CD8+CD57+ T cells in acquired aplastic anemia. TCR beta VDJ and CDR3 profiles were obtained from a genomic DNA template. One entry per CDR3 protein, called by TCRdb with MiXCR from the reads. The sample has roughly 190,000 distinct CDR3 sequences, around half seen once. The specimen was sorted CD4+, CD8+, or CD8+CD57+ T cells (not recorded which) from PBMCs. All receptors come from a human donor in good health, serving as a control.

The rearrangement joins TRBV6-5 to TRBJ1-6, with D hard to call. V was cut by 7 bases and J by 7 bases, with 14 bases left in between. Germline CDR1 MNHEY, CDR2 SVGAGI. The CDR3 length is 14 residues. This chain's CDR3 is CASNSLAGNSPLHF. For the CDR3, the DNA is TGTGCCAGCAACTCCTTAGCGGGGAATTCACCCCTCCACTTT.

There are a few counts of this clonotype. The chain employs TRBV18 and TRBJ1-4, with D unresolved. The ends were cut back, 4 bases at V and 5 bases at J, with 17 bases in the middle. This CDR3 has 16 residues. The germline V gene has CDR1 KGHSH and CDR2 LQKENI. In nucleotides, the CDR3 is TGTGCCAGCTCACATGGAAGTCTGTCGTCAAATGAAAAACTGTTTTTT. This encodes CASSHGSLSSNEKLFF.

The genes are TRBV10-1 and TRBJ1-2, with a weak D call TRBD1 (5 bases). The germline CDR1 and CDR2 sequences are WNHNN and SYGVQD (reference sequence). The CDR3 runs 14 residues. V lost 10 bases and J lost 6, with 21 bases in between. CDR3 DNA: TGCGCCACCACGGGTTTACAGGCGTGGGATGGCTACACCTTC. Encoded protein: CATTGLQAWDGYTF.

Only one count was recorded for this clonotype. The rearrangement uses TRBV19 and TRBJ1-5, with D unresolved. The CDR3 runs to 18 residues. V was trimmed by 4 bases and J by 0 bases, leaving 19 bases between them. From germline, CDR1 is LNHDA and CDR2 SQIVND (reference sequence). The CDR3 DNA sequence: TGTGCCAGTAGTAGGCTCACCCAAGGACGATATAGCAATCAGCCCCAGCATTTT. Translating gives CASSRLTQGRYSNQPQHF.